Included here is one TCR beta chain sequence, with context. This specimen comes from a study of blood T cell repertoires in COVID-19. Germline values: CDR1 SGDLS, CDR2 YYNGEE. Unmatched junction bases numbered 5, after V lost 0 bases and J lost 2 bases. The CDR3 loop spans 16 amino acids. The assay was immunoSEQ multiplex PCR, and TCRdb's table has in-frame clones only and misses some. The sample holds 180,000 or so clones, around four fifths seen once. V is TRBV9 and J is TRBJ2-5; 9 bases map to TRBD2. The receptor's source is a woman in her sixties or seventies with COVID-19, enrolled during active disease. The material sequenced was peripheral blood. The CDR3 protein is CASSVGTSALQETQYF. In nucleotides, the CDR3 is TGTGCCAGCAGCGTAGGGACTAGCGCTTTACAAGAGACCCAGTACTTC.